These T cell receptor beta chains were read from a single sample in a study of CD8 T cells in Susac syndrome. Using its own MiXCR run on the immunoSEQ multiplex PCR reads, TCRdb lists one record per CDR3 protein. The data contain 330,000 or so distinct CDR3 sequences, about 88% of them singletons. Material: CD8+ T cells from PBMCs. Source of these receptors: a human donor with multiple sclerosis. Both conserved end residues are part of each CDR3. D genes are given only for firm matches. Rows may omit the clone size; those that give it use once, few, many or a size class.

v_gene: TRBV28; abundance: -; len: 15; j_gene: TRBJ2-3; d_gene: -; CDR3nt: TGTGCCAGCAGTTTTCGGGGGAGGACGGCAGATACGCAGTATTTT; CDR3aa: CASSFRGRTADTQYF
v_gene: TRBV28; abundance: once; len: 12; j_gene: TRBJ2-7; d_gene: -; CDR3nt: TGTGCCAGCAATTGGGGTTCCTACGAGCAGTACTTC; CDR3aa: CASNWGSYEQYF
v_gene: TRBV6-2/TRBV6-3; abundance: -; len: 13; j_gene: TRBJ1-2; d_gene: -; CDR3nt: TGTGCCAGCAGTACCGGTCGTAACTATGGCTACACCTTC; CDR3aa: CASSTGRNYGYTF
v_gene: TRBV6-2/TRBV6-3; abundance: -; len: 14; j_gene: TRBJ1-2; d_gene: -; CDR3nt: TGTGCCAGCAGACCTACCGGGACCCAGAAGGGCTACACCTTC; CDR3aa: CASRPTGTQKGYTF
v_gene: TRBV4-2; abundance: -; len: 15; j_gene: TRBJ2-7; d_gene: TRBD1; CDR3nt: TGTGCCAGCAGTCTTTCGGGACAGGGGGCCTACGAGCAGTACTTC; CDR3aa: CASSLSGQGAYEQYF
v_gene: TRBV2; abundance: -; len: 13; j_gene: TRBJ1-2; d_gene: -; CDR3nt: TGTGCCAGCGTCGACTTACAGGAGTATGGCTACACCTTC; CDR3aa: CASVDLQEYGYTF
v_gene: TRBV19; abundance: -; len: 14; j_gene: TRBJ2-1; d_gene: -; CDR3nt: TGTGCCAGCGCCCCTAGCATGGGCTACAATGAGCAGTTCTTC; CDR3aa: CASAPSMGYNEQFF
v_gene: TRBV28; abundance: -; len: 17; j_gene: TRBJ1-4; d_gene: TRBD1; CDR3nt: TGTGCCAGCAGTTTATTCTGGGACAGGGGGCTTGGCGAAAAACTGTTTTTT; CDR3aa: CASSLFWDRGLGEKLFF
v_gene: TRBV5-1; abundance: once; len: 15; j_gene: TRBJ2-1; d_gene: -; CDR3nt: TGCGCCAGCAGCCGCGGGGTAGGGGGGAACAATGAGCAGTTCTTC; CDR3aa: CASSRGVGGNNEQFF
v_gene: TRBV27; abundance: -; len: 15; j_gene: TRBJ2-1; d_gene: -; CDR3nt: TGTGCCAGCAGTTTATCAGGATTCCTAGGCAATGAGCAGTTCTTC; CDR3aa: CASSLSGFLGNEQFF
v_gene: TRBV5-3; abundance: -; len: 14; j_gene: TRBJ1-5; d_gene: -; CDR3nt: TGTGCCAGAAGCTTGGCTGCCAGCAATCAGCCCCAGCATTTT; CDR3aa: CARSLAASNQPQHF
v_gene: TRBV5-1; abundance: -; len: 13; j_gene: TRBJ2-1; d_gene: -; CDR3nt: TGCGCCAGCAGCCGTCAGACTAGCAATGAGCAGTTCTTC; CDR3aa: CASSRQTSNEQFF
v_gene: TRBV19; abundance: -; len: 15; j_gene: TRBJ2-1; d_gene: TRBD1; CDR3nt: TGTGCCAGTACCGACCGGGGACAGGGTCCGATTGAGCAGTTCTTC; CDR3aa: CASTDRGQGPIEQFF
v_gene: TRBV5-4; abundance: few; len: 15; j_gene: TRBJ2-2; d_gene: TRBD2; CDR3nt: TGTGCCAGCAGTTTGGGACTAGCGGGAGCCGGGGAGCTGTTTTTT; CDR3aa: CASSLGLAGAGELFF
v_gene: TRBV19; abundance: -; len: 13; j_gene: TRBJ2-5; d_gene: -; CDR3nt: TGTGCCAGTCGGGACAAGATTGGGGAGACCCAGTACTTC; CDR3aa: CASRDKIGETQYF
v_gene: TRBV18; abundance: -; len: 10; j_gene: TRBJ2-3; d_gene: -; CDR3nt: TGTGCCAGACCCGGGGGTACGCAGTATTTT; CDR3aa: CARPGGTQYF
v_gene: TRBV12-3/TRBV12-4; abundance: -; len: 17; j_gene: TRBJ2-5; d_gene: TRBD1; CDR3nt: TGTGCCAGCAGTTTTCTCGGCGGGACAGGGGGCGTTGAGACCCAGTACTTC; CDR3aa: CASSFLGGTGGVETQYF
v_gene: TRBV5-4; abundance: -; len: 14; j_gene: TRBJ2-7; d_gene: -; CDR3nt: TGTGCCAGCAGCTTGGACAGGTCGTACTACGAGCAGTACTTC; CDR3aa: CASSLDRSYYEQYF
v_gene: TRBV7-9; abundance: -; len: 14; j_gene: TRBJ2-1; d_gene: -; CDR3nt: TGTGCCAGCAGCTCCCAGGGGATCTACAATGAGCAGTTCTTC; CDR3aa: CASSSQGIYNEQFF
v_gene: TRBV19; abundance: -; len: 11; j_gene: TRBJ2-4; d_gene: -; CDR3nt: TGTGCCACCCTTGACCGCGACATTCAGTACTTC; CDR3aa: CATLDRDIQYF
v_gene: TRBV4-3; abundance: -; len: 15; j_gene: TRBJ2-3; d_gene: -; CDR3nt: TGCGCCAGCAGCCAAGATCCCCAGGGAACAGATACGCAGTATTTT; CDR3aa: CASSQDPQGTDTQYF
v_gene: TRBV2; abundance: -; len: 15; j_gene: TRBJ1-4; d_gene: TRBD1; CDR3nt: TGTGCCAGCAGGAACAACAGGGGCTCGAATGAAAAACTGTTTTTT; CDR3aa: CASRNNRGSNEKLFF
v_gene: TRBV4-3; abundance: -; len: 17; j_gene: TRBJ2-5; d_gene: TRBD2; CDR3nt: TGCGCCAGCAGCCCGGGTTGGAGCGGGAGTTTTGAAGAGACCCAGTACTTC; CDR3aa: CASSPGWSGSFEETQYF
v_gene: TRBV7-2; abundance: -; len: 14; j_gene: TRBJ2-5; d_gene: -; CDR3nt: TGTGCCAGCAGCTTAGTAGGGTCGGAAGAGACCCAGTACTTC; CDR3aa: CASSLVGSEETQYF
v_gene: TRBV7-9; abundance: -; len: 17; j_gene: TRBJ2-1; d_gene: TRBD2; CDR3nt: TGTGCCAGCAGCTCTATGACTAGCGGGTACATCTACAATGAGCAGTTCTTC; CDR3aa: CASSSMTSGYIYNEQFF
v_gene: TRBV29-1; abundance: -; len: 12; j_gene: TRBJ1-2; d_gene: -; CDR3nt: TGCAGCGTTGGAGGGGGAAAGGCGGGCTACACCTTC; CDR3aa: CSVGGGKAGYTF
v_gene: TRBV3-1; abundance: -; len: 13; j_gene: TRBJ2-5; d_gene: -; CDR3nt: TGTGCCAGCAGCCAAGATGGGGGGGAGACCCAGTACTTC; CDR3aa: CASSQDGGETQYF
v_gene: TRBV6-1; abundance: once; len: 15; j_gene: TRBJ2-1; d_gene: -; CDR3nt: TGTGCCAGCAGTGAAGACTCTGGGGTAAGCCTTGAGCAGTTCTTC; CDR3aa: CASSEDSGVSLEQFF
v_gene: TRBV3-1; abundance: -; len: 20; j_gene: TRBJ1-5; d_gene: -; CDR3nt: TGTGCCAGCAGCCAAGTGGTCCGGTGGGGGGGAGGATCCAGCAATCAGCCCCAGCATTTT; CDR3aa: CASSQVVRWGGGSSNQPQHF
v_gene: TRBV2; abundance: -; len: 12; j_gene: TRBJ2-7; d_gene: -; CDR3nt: TGTGCCAGCCTTAGGACAAGGAACGAGCAGTACTTC; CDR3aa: CASLRTRNEQYF
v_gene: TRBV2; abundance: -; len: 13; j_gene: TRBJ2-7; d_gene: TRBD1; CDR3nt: TGTGCCAGCACCGGGACAGGGGTTCGGGAGCAGTACTTC; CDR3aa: CASTGTGVREQYF
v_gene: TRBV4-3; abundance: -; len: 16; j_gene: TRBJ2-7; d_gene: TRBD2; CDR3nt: TGCGCCAGCAGCCAAGAAGGCCTGGGACTAGCGAGCGAGCAGTACTTC; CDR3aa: CASSQEGLGLASEQYF
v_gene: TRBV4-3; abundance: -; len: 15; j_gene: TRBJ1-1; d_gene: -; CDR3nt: TGCGCCAGCAGCCCTTTAGGCGTCATGAACACTGAAGCTTTCTTT; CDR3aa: CASSPLGVMNTEAFF
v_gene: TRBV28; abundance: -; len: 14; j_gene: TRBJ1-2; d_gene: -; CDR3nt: TGTGCCAGCAGTCAATTCGGGACGACTTATGGCTACACCTTC; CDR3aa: CASSQFGTTYGYTF
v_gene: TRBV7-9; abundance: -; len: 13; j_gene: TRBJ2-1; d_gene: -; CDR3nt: TGTGCCAGCAGCCCCGAGGCGGGGACTGAGCAGTTCTTC; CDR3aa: CASSPEAGTEQFF
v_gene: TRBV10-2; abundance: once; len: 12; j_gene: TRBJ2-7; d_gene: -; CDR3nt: TGCGCCAGCAGTGATGGGGTCAACGAGCAGTACTTC; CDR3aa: CASSDGVNEQYF
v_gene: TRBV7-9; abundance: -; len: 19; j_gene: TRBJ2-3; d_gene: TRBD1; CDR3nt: TGTGCCAGCAGCTCACACAGGGGTTCTGTCTTGATGGTTGCGGATACGCAGTATTTT; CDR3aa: CASSSHRGSVLMVADTQYF
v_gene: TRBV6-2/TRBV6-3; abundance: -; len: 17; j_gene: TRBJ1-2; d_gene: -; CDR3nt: TGTGCCAGCAGTTATGAGGCGCCCGGAAGAGCTAACTATGGCTACACCTTC; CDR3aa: CASSYEAPGRANYGYTF
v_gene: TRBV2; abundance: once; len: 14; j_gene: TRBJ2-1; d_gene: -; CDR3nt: TGTGCCAGCCTGGGGCAGGGCCAGAACAATGAGCAGTTCTTC; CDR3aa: CASLGQGQNNEQFF
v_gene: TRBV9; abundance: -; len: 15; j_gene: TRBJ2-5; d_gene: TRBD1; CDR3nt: TGTGCCAGCAGCCCCTCTACCGGGACAGGCCAGACCCAGTACTTC; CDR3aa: CASSPSTGTGQTQYF
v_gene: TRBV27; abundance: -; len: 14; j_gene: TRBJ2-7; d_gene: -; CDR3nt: TGTGCCAGCAGTTTATCTCAGACCTTCGGGGAGCAGTACTTC; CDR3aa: CASSLSQTFGEQYF
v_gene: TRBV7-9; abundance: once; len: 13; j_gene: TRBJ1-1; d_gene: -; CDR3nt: TGTGCCAGCAGCTTCCCAGGGAACACTGAAGCTTTCTTT; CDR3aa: CASSFPGNTEAFF
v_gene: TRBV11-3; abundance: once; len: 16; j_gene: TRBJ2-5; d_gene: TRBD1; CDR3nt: TGTGCCAGCAGTAGCCGGGACAGTGCTTACCAAGAGACCCAGTACTTC; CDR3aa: CASSSRDSAYQETQYF
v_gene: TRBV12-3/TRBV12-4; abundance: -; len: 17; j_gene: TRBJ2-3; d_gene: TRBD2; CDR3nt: TGTGCCAGCACGCTTCCCGGGACTAGCGGGAGCACAGATACGCAGTATTTT; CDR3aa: CASTLPGTSGSTDTQYF
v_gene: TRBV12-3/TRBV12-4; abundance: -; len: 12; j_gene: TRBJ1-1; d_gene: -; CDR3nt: TGTGCCAGCAGTTTTGGTGTCACTGAAGCTTTCTTT; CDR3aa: CASSFGVTEAFF
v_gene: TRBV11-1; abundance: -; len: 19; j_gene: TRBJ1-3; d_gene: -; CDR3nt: TGTGCCAGCAGCAAAACGTCCTTCGCGGGCCTTCACTCTGGAAACACCATATATTTT; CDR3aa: CASSKTSFAGLHSGNTIYF
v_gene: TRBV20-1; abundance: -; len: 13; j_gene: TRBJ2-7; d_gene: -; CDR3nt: TGCAGTGTCCCCGTGGGGGGTTCCAACGAGCAGTACTTC; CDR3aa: CSVPVGGSNEQYF
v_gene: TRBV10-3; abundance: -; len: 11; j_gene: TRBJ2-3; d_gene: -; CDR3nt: TGTGCCATCAGTGAAGGGCAGGGGATGTATTTT; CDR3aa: CAISEGQGMYF
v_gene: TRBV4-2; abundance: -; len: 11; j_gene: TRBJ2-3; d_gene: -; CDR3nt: TGTGCCAGCCGCTTCACAGATACGCAGTATTTT; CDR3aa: CASRFTDTQYF
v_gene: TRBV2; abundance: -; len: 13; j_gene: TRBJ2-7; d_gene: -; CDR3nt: TGTGCCAGCAGTCACAGGGAGCGCCACGAGCAGTACTTC; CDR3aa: CASSHRERHEQYF
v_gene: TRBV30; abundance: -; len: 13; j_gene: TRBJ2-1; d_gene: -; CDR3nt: TGTGCCTGGACCGCTGGGGGGTACAATGAGCAGTTCTTC; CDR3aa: CAWTAGGYNEQFF
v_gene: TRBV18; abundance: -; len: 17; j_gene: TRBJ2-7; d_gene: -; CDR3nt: TGTGCCAGCTCACCTACCCTCCAGGGCTCAGGGGACAACGAGCAGTACTTC; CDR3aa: CASSPTLQGSGDNEQYF
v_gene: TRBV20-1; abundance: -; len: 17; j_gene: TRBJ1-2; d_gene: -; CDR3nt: TGCAGTGCTAGACCCTCGGGACTGAGGGGGTTGGTCTATGGCTACACCTTC; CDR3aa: CSARPSGLRGLVYGYTF
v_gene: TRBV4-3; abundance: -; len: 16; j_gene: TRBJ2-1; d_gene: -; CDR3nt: TGCGCCAGCAGCCAAGCCGCGCTAGAAGGGTGGGATGAGCAGTTCTTC; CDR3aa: CASSQAALEGWDEQFF
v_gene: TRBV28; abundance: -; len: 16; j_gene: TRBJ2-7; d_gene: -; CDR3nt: TGTGCCAGCAGTGTCGGGGGGCCAATTCTTCTCTACGAGCAGTACTTC; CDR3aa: CASSVGGPILLYEQYF
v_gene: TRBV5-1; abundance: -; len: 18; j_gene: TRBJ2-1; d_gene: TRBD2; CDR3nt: TGCGCCAGCAGCTTGGCCTTCGCTAGCGGGGTTGGCCAGCTTGAGCAGTTCTTC; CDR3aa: CASSLAFASGVGQLEQFF
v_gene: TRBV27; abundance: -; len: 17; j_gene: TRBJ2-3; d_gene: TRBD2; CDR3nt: TGTGCCAGCAGTTTATTTTCTGCTGGACTAGCAACAGATACGCAGTATTTT; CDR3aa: CASSLFSAGLATDTQYF
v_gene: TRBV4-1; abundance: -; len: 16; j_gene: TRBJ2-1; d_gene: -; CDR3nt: TGCGCCAGCAGCCAGTGGGCTTGGAGCTCCTACAATGAGCAGTTCTTC; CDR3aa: CASSQWAWSSYNEQFF
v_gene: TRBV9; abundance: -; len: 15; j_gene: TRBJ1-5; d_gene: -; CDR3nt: TGTGCCAGCAGCTGGGGAGGGGATAACAATCAGCCCCAGCATTTT; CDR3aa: CASSWGGDNNQPQHF